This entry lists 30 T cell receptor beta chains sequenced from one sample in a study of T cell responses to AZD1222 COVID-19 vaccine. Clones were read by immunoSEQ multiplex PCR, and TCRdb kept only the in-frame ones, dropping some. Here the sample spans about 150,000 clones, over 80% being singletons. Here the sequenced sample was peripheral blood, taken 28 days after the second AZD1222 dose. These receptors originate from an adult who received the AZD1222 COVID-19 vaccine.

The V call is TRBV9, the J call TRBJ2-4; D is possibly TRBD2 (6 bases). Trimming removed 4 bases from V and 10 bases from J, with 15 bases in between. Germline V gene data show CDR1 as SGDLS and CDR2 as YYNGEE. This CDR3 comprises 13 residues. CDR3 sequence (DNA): TGTGCCAGCAGCCCCCGTGGGGGGACGATTCAGTACTTC. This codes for CASSPRGGTIQYF.

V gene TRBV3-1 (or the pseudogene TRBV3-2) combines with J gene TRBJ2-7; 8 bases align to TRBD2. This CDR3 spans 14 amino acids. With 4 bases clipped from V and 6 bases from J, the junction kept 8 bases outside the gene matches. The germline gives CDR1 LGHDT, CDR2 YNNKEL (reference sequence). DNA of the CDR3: TGTGCCAGCAGCCGGGGGGCGGGAGGAATCGAGCAGTACTTC. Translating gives CASSRGAGGIEQYF.

This chain's CDR3 is CASSGRTGGDGYTF. The CDR3 DNA reads TGTGCCAGCAGCGGAAGGACAGGGGGCGATGGCTACACCTTC. This chain joins TRBV9 and TRBJ1-2; TRBD1 aligns across 11 bases. The germline CDR1 and CDR2 sequences are SGDLS and YYNGEE. There are 14 residues in the CDR3. V gave up 3 bases and J gave up 6 bases; unmatched junction bases: 4.

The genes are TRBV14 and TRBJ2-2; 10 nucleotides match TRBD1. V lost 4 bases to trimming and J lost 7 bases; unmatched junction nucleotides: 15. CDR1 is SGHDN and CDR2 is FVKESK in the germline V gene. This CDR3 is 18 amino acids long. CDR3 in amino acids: CASSPPYPLTGGGGELFF. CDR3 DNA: TGTGCCAGCAGCCCCCCATACCCATTGACAGGGGGCGGCGGGGAGCTGTTTTTT.

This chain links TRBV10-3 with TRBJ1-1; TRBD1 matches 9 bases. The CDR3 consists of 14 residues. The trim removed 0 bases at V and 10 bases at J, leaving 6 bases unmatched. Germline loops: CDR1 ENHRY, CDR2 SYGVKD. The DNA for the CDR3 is TGTGCCATCAGTGAGTCCAGGGGACAGGGAAGAGCTTTCTTT. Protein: CAISESRGQGRAFF.

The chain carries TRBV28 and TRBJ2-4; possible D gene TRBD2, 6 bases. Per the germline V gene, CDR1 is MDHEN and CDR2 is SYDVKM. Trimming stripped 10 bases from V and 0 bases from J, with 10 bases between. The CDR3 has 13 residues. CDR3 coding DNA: TGTGCCATCGGGGGAGGAGCCAAAAACATTCAGTACTTC. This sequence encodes CAIGGGAKNIQYF.

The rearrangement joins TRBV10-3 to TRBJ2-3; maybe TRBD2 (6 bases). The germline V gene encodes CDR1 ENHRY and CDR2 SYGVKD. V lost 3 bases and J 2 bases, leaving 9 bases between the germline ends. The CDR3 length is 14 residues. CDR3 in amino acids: CAISEPSVTDTQYF. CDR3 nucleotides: TGTGCCATCAGTGAACCTAGCGTCACAGATACGCAGTATTTT.

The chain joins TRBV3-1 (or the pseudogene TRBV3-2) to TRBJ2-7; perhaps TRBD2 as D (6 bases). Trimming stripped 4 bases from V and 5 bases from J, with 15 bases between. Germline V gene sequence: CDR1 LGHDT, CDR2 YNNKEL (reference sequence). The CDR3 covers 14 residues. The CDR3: CASSLRGTSHEQYF. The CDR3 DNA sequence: TGTGCCAGCAGCCTCCGCGGGACTTCCCACGAGCAGTACTTC.

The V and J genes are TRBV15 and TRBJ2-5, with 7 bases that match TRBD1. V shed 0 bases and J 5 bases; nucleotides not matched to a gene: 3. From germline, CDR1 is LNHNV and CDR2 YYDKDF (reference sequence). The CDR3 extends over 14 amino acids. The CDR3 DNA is TGTGCCACCAGCAGAGATGGGACAGAGGAGACCCAGTACTTC. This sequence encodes CATSRDGTEETQYF.

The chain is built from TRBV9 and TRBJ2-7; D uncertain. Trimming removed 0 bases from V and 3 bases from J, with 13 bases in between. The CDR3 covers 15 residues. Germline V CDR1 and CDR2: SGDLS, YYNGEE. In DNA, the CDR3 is TGTGCCAGCAGCGTAGCGGCCCAGGATTACTACGAGCAGTACTTC. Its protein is CASSVAAQDYYEQYF.

The DNA for the CDR3 is TGCGCCAGCAGCTTCGGACTAGCGGGAGGGCCTCGCACAGATACGCAGTATTTT. It specifies CASSFGLAGGPRTDTQYF. The chain has TRBV5-1 and TRBJ2-3; TRBD2 agrees at 15 bases. The ends lost 2 bases at V and 1 base at J; junction bases unmatched: 5. This CDR3 region has 18 residues. Germline CDR1 and CDR2: SGHRS and YFSETQ.

In nucleotides, the CDR3 is TGTGCCAGCAGCTACAGGGGGAACAATCAGCCCCAGCATTTT. Amino acids: CASSYRGNNQPQHF. This chain connects TRBV27 to TRBJ1-5; TRBD1 matches 8 bases. This CDR3 spans 14 amino acids. The ends lost 6 bases at V and 3 bases at J; junction bases unmatched: 4. The V gene's germline CDR1 is MNHEY and CDR2 SMNVEV (reference sequence).

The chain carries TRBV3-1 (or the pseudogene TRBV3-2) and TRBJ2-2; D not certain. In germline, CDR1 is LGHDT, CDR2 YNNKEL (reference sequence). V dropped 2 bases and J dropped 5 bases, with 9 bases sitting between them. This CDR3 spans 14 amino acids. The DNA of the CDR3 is TGTGCCAGCAGCCAAAGGTTGGGGACCGGGGAGCTGTTTTTT. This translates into CASSQRLGTGELFF.

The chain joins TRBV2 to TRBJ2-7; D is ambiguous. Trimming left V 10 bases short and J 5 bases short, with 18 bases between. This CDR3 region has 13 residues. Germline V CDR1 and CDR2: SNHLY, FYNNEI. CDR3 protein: CATSPNLPNEQYF. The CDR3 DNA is TGTGCCACATCCCCCAACCTTCCTAACGAGCAGTACTTC.

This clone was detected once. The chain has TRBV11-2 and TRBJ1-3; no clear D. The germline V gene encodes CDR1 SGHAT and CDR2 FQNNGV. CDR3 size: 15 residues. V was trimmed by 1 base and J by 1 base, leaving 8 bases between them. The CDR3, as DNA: TGTGCCAGCAGCTTAGCGGGAGGGTCTGGAAACACCATATATTTT. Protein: CASSLAGGSGNTIYF.

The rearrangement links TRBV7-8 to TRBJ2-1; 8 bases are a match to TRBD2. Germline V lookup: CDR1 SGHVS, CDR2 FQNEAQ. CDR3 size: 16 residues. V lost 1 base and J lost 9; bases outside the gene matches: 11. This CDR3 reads CASSLDLFGRAGEQFF. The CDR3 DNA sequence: TGTGCCAGCAGCTTAGACCTGTTCGGGAGGGCCGGTGAGCAGTTCTTC.

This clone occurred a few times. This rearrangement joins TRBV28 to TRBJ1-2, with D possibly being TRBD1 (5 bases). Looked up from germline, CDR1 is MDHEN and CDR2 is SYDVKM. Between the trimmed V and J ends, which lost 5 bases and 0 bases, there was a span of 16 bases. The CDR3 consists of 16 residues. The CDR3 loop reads CASSQNRGSANYGYTF. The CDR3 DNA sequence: TGTGCCAGCAGTCAAAACCGGGGCTCAGCTAACTATGGCTACACCTTC.

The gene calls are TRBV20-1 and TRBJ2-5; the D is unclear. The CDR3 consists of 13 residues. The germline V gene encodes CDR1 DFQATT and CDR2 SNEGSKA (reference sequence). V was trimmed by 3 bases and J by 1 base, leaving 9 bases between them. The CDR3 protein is CSASRATQETQYF. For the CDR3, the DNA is TGCAGTGCTAGTAGAGCGACCCAAGAGACCCAGTACTTC.

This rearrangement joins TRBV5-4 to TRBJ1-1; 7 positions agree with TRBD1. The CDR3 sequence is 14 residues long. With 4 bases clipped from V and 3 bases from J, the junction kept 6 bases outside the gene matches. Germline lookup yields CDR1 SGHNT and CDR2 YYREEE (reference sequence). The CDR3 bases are TGTGCCAGCAGCCAGGGACAGCATCACACTGAAGCTTTCTTT. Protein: CASSQGQHHTEAFF.

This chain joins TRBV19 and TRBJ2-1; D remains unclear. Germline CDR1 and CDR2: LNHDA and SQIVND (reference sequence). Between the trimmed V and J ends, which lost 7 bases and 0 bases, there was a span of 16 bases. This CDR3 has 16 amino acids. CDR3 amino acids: CASKDSAVSSYNEQFF. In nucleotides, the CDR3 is TGTGCCAGTAAAGACTCCGCTGTAAGCTCCTACAATGAGCAGTTCTTC.

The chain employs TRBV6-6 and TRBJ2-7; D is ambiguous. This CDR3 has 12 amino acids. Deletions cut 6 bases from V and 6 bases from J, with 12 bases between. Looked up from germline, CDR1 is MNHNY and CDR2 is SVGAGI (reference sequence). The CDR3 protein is CASRAMGSEQYF. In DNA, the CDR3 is TGTGCCAGCAGAGCTATGGGGTCCGAGCAGTACTTC.

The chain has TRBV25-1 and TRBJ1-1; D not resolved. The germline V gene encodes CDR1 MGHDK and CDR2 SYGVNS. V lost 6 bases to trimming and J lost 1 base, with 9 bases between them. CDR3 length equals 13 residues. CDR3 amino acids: CASRSHGNTEAFF. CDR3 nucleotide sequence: TGTGCCAGCAGGTCGCATGGGAACACTGAAGCTTTCTTT.

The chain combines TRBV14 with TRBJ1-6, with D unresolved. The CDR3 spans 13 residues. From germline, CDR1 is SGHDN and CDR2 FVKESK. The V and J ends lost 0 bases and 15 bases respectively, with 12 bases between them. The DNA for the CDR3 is TGTGCCAGCAGCCAAGATAATGGTGGAGGCCTCCACTTT. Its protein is CASSQDNGGGLHF.

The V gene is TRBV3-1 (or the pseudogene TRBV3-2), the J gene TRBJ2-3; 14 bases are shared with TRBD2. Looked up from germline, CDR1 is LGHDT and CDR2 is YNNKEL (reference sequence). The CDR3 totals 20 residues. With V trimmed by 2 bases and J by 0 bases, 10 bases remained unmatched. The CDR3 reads CASSQLGLAGVPSSTDTQYF. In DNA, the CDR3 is TGTGCCAGCAGCCAACTGGGACTAGCGGGAGTTCCCTCTAGCACAGATACGCAGTATTTT.

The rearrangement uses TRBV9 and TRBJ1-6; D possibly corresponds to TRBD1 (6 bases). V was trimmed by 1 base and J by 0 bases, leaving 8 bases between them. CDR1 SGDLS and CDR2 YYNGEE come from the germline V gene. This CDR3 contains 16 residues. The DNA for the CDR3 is TGTGCCAGCAGCGTAACGGACAGCTCCTATAATTCACCCCTCCACTTT. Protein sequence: CASSVTDSSYNSPLHF.

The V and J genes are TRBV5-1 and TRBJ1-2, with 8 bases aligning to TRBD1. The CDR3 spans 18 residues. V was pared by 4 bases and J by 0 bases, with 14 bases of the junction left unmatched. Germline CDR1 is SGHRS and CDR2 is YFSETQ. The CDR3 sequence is CASSPGGQGRKANYGYTF. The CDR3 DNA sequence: TGCGCCAGCAGCCCCGGCGGACAGGGCAGGAAAGCTAACTATGGCTACACCTTC.

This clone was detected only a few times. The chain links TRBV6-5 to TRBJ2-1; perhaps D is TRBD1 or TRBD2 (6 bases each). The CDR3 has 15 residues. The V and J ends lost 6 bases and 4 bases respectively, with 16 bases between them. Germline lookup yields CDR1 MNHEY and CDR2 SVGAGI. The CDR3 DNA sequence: TGTGCCAGCAGAACAGGGCGGGGAGATTACAATGAGCAGTTCTTC. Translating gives CASRTGRGDYNEQFF.

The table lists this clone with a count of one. The DNA for the CDR3 is TGCGCCAGCAGCCCGCAGGCGGGAGCTATTGGCGAGCAGTACTTC. Translation gives CASSPQAGAIGEQYF. The chain employs TRBV5-1 and TRBJ2-7; TRBD2 agrees at 7 bases. CDR1 is SGHRS and CDR2 is YFSETQ in the germline V gene. V lost 4 bases to trimming and J lost 6 bases; unmatched junction nucleotides: 13. This CDR3 is built from 15 residues.

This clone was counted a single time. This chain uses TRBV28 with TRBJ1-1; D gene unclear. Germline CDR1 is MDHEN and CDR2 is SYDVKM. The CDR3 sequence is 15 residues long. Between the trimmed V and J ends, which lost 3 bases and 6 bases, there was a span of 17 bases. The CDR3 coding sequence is TGTGCCAGCAGTTTTTCTACAGAAGGTGCGGCTGAAGCTTTCTTT. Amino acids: CASSFSTEGAAEAFF. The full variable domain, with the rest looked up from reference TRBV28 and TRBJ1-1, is DVKVTQSSRYLVKRTGEKVFLECVQDMDHENMFWYRQDPGLGLRLIYFSYDVKMKEKGDIPEGYSVSREKKERFSLILESASTNQTSMYLCASSFSTEGAAEAFFGQGTRLTVV.

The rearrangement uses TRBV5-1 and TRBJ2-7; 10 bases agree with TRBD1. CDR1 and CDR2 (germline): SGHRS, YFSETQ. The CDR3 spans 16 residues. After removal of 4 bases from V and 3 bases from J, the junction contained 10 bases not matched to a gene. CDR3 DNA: TGCGCCAGCAGCAGACGCTGGACAGGGGGGAACTACGAGCAGTACTTC. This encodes CASSRRWTGGNYEQYF.